This is a list of T cell receptor beta chains from one sample in a study of CDR3 diversity in severe acne. Each CDR3 protein gets one entry after TCRdb re-called the PCR reads with MiXCR. The profile covers some 84,000 distinct CDR3 sequences, with 45% to 55% appearing a single time and roughly 9.1% taken by the ten largest. The specimen was blood. These receptors all come from a male donor in good health, serving as a control. Both conserved end residues are part of each CDR3. Fields, in order: clone size, V gene, J gene, D gene, CDR3 protein, CDR3 DNA. D genes are given only for firm matches. Only some rows state a clone size, as once, few, many or a class for expanded clones.

size: many; V: TRBV12-3/TRBV12-4; J: TRBJ2-5; D: TRBD2; CDR3: CASSFGRGDQETQYF; DNA: TGTGCCAGCAGTTTCGGGCGGGGGGACCAAGAGACCCAGTACTTC
size: .; V: TRBV7-2; J: TRBJ2-2; D: .; CDR3: CASTLFTGPKSGELFF; DNA: TGTGCCAGCACCCTATTTACCGGGCCCAAGTCCGGGGAGCTGTTTTTT
size: many; V: TRBV5-1; J: TRBJ2-3; D: TRBD2; CDR3: CASSSPKIAGTSTDTQYF; DNA: TGCGCCAGCAGCTCACCCAAGATAGCGGGGACCAGCACAGATACGCAGTATTTT
size: .; V: TRBV20-1; J: TRBJ2-7; D: .; CDR3: CSAPLGPYEQYF; DNA: TGCAGTGCCCCCCTTGGCCCCTACGAGCAGTACTTC
size: many; V: TRBV2; J: TRBJ2-7; D: .; CDR3: CASSTTDEQYF; DNA: TGTGCCAGCAGCACCACGGACGAGCAGTACTTC
size: .; V: TRBV10-3; J: TRBJ1-6; D: .; CDR3: CAISEMWEGQSPLHF; DNA: TGTGCCATCAGTGAGATGTGGGAAGGGCAATCACCCCTCCACTTT
size: once; V: TRBV2; J: TRBJ2-7; D: TRBD2; CDR3: CASKGAGGPSEQYF; DNA: TGTGCCAGCAAGGGAGCGGGAGGGCCCAGCGAGCAGTACTTC
size: many; V: TRBV7-9; J: TRBJ2-5; D: TRBD1; CDR3: CASSLDRESRETQYF; DNA: TGTGCCAGCAGTCTGGACAGGGAAAGTCGAGAGACCCAGTACTTC
size: many; V: TRBV9; J: TRBJ2-1; D: TRBD2; CDR3: CASSAQAGHDNEQFF; DNA: TGTGCCAGCAGCGCCCAAGCGGGGCATGACAATGAGCAGTTCTTC
size: many; V: TRBV9; J: TRBJ2-1; D: .; CDR3: CASSVGTVDNEQFF; DNA: TGTGCCAGCAGCGTTGGGACTGTGGACAATGAGCAGTTCTTC
size: few; V: TRBV29-1; J: TRBJ1-3; D: .; CDR3: CSVKASSSGNTIYF; DNA: TGCAGCGTTAAGGCCAGTAGCTCTGGAAACACCATATATTTT
size: .; V: TRBV24-1; J: TRBJ2-7; D: TRBD2; CDR3: CATSDTSSGTPYEQYF; DNA: TGTGCCACCAGTGACACCTCTAGCGGGACCCCCTACGAGCAGTACTTC
size: .; V: TRBV12-3/TRBV12-4; J: TRBJ2-7; D: TRBD2; CDR3: CASSPGTSGAYEQYF; DNA: TGTGCCAGCAGTCCAGGGACTAGCGGAGCCTACGAGCAGTACTTC
size: .; V: TRBV20-1; J: TRBJ2-7; D: TRBD2; CDR3: CGGLAASYEQYF; DNA: TGCGGCGGACTAGCGGCCTCCTACGAGCAGTACTTC
size: .; V: TRBV20-1; J: TRBJ1-1; D: .; CDR3: CSARWRNTEAFF; DNA: TGCAGTGCTAGGTGGCGGAACACTGAAGCTTTCTTT
size: .; V: TRBV2; J: TRBJ2-5; D: TRBD2; CDR3: CASSGNPQETQYF; DNA: TGTGCCAGTAGCGGGAACCCTCAAGAGACCCAGTACTTC
size: .; V: TRBV20-1; J: TRBJ2-1; D: TRBD2; CDR3: CSASKLAGGPADEQFF; DNA: TGCAGTGCTAGTAAACTAGCGGGAGGGCCGGCGGATGAGCAGTTCTTC
size: .; V: TRBV24-1; J: TRBJ1-4; D: .; CDR3: CATSDFRQDEKLFF; DNA: TGTGCCACCAGTGATTTCAGGCAGGATGAAAAACTGTTTTTT
size: .; V: TRBV7-2; J: TRBJ2-7; D: TRBD2; CDR3: CASSSTAGTTYEQYF; DNA: TGTGCCAGCAGCTCAACCGCCGGGACTACCTACGAGCAGTACTTC
size: .; V: TRBV6-1; J: TRBJ2-7; D: .; CDR3: CASRSSSGNTIYEQYF; DNA: TGTGCCAGCAGGTCCTCGTCCGGAAACACCATATACGAGCAGTACTTC
size: few; V: TRBV10-3; J: TRBJ1-2; D: TRBD1; CDR3: CAATPGQGDYGYTF; DNA: TGTGCCGCCACGCCGGGACAGGGGGACTATGGCTACACCTTC
size: many; V: TRBV12-3/TRBV12-4; J: TRBJ2-3; D: .; CDR3: CASSSTQGSADTQYF; DNA: TGTGCCAGCAGTTCGACACAGGGTTCGGCGGATACGCAGTATTTT
size: few; V: TRBV2; J: TRBJ1-1; D: TRBD1; CDR3: CASSRDRRPLSTEAFF; DNA: TGTGCCAGCAGCAGGGACAGGCGGCCTTTGAGCACTGAAGCTTTCTTT
size: many; V: TRBV4-1; J: TRBJ2-6; D: .; CDR3: CASSQILATGANVLTF; DNA: TGCGCCAGCAGCCAAATCCTGGCAACAGGGGCCAACGTCCTGACTTTC
size: .; V: TRBV10-3; J: TRBJ1-1; D: .; CDR3: CAIREIDRRNTEAFF; DNA: TGTGCCATTCGAGAAATAGACAGAAGGAACACTGAAGCTTTCTTT
size: .; V: TRBV24-1; J: TRBJ2-7; D: .; CDR3: CATSEGGNGRPYEQYF; DNA: TGTGCCACCAGTGAGGGGGGCAATGGTAGGCCTTACGAGCAGTACTTC